A selection of T cell receptor beta chains follows, all from one sample in a study of monozygotic twins with inflammatory bowel disease. TCRdb re-called the 5' RACE reads and gives one entry per CDR3 protein, without DNA. This sample contains approximately 400,000 distinct CDR3 sequences. Material: blood. Every receptor here comes from a human donor with ulcerative colitis or Crohn's disease, or a healthy co-twin of an affected twin (not recorded which). CDR3s include the opening cysteine and the closing phenylalanine or tryptophan. Clone size appears in some rows only: once, few, many, or a class for an expanded clone.

V: TRBV11-3
size: -
J: TRBJ2-5
CDR3: CASSSGTSGGGGGPAQETQYF

V: TRBV18
size: -
J: TRBJ1-6
CDR3: CASSPGQRVNSPLHF

V: TRBV29-1
size: -
J: TRBJ2-1
CDR3: CSVEATTSYNEQFF

V: TRBV11-2
size: -
J: TRBJ2-4
CDR3: CASSLGVRVIQYF

V: TRBV4-1
size: -
J: TRBJ1-5
CDR3: CASSQDRTANQPQHF

V: TRBV7-9
size: -
J: TRBJ2-3
CDR3: CASSPTSGRSTDTQYF

V: TRBV10-3
size: -
J: TRBJ2-6
CDR3: CAIRSISGANVLTF

V: TRBV18
size: -
J: TRBJ1-1
CDR3: CASSHPKGARGTEAFF

V: TRBV5-6
size: -
J: TRBJ2-7
CDR3: CASSLFGTGVYEQYF

V: TRBV27
size: -
J: TRBJ1-4
CDR3: CASRQQVPNEKLFF

V: TRBV5-6
size: -
J: TRBJ2-1
CDR3: CASSLKQGRGSNEQFF

V: TRBV15
size: -
J: TRBJ2-7
CDR3: CATSRVETGGAWQYF

V: TRBV5-5
size: -
J: TRBJ2-2
CDR3: CASSRAGPPTGELFF

V: TRBV7-9
size: -
J: TRBJ2-1
CDR3: CASSLGIPSYNEQFF

V: TRBV7-9
size: -
J: TRBJ2-7
CDR3: CASSQQGPYEQYF

V: TRBV4-3
size: -
J: TRBJ2-1
CDR3: CASSQWLAGDSYNEQFF

V: TRBV10-3
size: -
J: TRBJ2-2
CDR3: CAITGTTGELFF

V: TRBV6-5
size: -
J: TRBJ1-3
CDR3: CASSNSDPIPSGNTIYF

V: TRBV28
size: -
J: TRBJ2-3
CDR3: CASSLYLTSGRGSQYF

V: TRBV10-3
size: -
J: TRBJ2-7
CDR3: CAISVDRWYEQYF

V: TRBV7-9
size: medium-sized
J: TRBJ1-1
CDR3: CASSPGRQGAFF

V: TRBV6-2/TRBV6-3
size: -
J: TRBJ2-1
CDR3: CASSYSGVEQFF

V: TRBV12-3/TRBV12-4
size: -
J: TRBJ2-5
CDR3: CASSFDGSETQYF

V: TRBV2
size: -
J: TRBJ1-2
CDR3: CASLLQEGNGYTF

V: TRBV5-1
size: -
J: TRBJ2-5
CDR3: CASSPLAGGRQETQYF

V: TRBV7-2
size: -
J: TRBJ2-3
CDR3: CASSLETGTDTQYF

V: TRBV4-1
size: -
J: TRBJ1-1
CDR3: CASTGQGNTEAFF

V: TRBV27
size: -
J: TRBJ2-3
CDR3: CASSFGRGTQYF

V: TRBV5-1
size: -
J: TRBJ1-6
CDR3: CASSLAGLPLHF

V: TRBV6-5
size: -
J: TRBJ2-3
CDR3: CASSYSPWTNTDTQYF

V: TRBV7-2
size: -
J: TRBJ2-1
CDR3: CASSLGSTSGGYNEQFF

V: TRBV5-1
size: -
J: TRBJ1-2
CDR3: CASSSQTNYGYTF

V: TRBV29-1
size: -
J: TRBJ2-7
CDR3: CSVRGHRDGDYEQYF

V: TRBV2
size: -
J: TRBJ1-2
CDR3: CASTFEGAMGYTF

V: TRBV29-1
size: -
J: TRBJ2-1
CDR3: CSATPGHINEQFF

V: TRBV14
size: -
J: TRBJ2-7
CDR3: CASSQVGGPSEQYF

V: TRBV10-3
size: -
J: TRBJ2-5
CDR3: CAISESLTSPAETQYF

V: TRBV29-1
size: -
J: TRBJ2-7
CDR3: CSVRGGVTYEQYF

V: TRBV5-1
size: -
J: TRBJ2-3
CDR3: CASSLQGRTATTQYF

V: TRBV3-1
size: -
J: TRBJ2-1
CDR3: CASSSTSFYNEQFF

V: TRBV30
size: -
J: TRBJ2-3
CDR3: CAWSPIRTSGTHDTQYF

V: TRBV5-4
size: -
J: TRBJ2-1
CDR3: CASTHDGGYNEQFF

V: TRBV6-5
size: -
J: TRBJ2-7
CDR3: CASSFTGGGYEQYF

V: TRBV6-5
size: -
J: TRBJ2-1
CDR3: CASSYDGGAYNEQFF

V: TRBV5-4
size: -
J: TRBJ2-5
CDR3: CASSRPGLEETQYF

V: TRBV4-3
size: -
J: TRBJ2-1
CDR3: CASSPMVAGDNEQFF

V: TRBV20-1
size: -
J: TRBJ1-4
CDR3: CSAGNRAGEKLFF

V: TRBV4-1
size: -
J: TRBJ1-1
CDR3: CASSQDFLPGEAFF

V: TRBV7-9
size: -
J: TRBJ2-1
CDR3: CASIIGGSYNEQFF

V: TRBV7-9
size: -
J: TRBJ1-2
CDR3: CASAIFQGQNYGYTF

V: TRBV10-1
size: -
J: TRBJ2-5
CDR3: CASSETGGYAETQYF

V: TRBV4-3
size: -
J: TRBJ2-5
CDR3: CASSQDPGPEETQYF

V: TRBV2
size: -
J: TRBJ2-7
CDR3: CASTPESSYEQYF

V: TRBV29-1
size: -
J: TRBJ2-2
CDR3: CSVAGPNTGELFF